Listed below are T cell receptor beta chains from one sample, sequenced in a study of blood T cell repertoires in COVID-19. Method: immunoSEQ multiplex PCR; TCRdb's copy keeps in-frame clones and lacks some. The profile covers some 160,000 clones, with around 83% appearing a single time and roughly 19% taken by the ten largest. Sequenced sample: peripheral blood. These receptors were taken from a woman aged 65 to 85 who had recovered from COVID-19. CDR3s include the opening cysteine and the closing phenylalanine or tryptophan. The order of the fields is clone size, V gene, J gene, CDR3 length, D gene, CDR3 DNA, CDR3 protein. A D gene is named only where the DNA matches it firmly. Expanded clones get a size class; other rows say once, few or many, or leave the size out.

clone_size: NA; v_call: TRBV5-8; j_call: TRBJ2-3; cdr3_length: 16; d_call: TRBD1; cdr3_nt: TGTGCCAGCAGCTTTGGACAGGGGTCGGGCACAGATACGCAGTATTTT; cdr3_aa: CASSFGQGSGTDTQYF
clone_size: NA; v_call: TRBV5-6; j_call: TRBJ1-2; cdr3_length: 16; d_call: NA; cdr3_nt: TGTGCCAGCAGCTTGGGACAGGCCCTGTCCTTCTATGGCTACACCTTC; cdr3_aa: CASSLGQALSFYGYTF
clone_size: NA; v_call: TRBV3-1/TRBV3-2; j_call: TRBJ1-1; cdr3_length: 10; d_call: NA; cdr3_nt: TGTGCCAGCGGGGGGGCTGAAGCTTTCTTT; cdr3_aa: CASGGAEAFF
clone_size: NA; v_call: TRBV5-1; j_call: TRBJ2-3; cdr3_length: 14; d_call: TRBD2; cdr3_nt: TGCGCCAGCACCACGACTAGCGGGCCAGATACGCAGTATTTT; cdr3_aa: CASTTTSGPDTQYF
clone_size: NA; v_call: TRBV6-1; j_call: TRBJ2-2; cdr3_length: 16; d_call: NA; cdr3_nt: TGTGCCAGCAGTGAAGTTCAGGGGCAGTACACCGGGGAGCTGTTTTTT; cdr3_aa: CASSEVQGQYTGELFF
clone_size: NA; v_call: TRBV3-1/TRBV3-2; j_call: TRBJ1-3; cdr3_length: 16; d_call: NA; cdr3_nt: TGTGCCAGCAGCCTTGGACATTCCACCTCTGGAAACACCATATATTTT; cdr3_aa: CASSLGHSTSGNTIYF
clone_size: NA; v_call: TRBV7-9; j_call: TRBJ2-5; cdr3_length: 16; d_call: NA; cdr3_nt: TGTGCCAGCACCTCTCGGCGGAGTCGTTACCAAGAGACCCAGTACTTC; cdr3_aa: CASTSRRSRYQETQYF
clone_size: NA; v_call: TRBV7-2; j_call: TRBJ1-1; cdr3_length: 14; d_call: NA; cdr3_nt: TGTGCCAGCAGCTTACAGGGCAGGGACACTGAAGCTTTCTTT; cdr3_aa: CASSLQGRDTEAFF
clone_size: NA; v_call: TRBV9; j_call: TRBJ2-2; cdr3_length: 14; d_call: NA; cdr3_nt: TGTGCCAGCAGAAGACAGTGGAACACCGGGGAGCTGTTTTTT; cdr3_aa: CASRRQWNTGELFF
clone_size: few; v_call: TRBV3-1/TRBV3-2; j_call: TRBJ2-2; cdr3_length: 17; d_call: NA; cdr3_nt: TGTGCCAGCAGCCAAATGGTGTGGCGGGGTGGCACCGGGGAGCTGTTTTTT; cdr3_aa: CASSQMVWRGGTGELFF
clone_size: NA; v_call: TRBV25-1; j_call: TRBJ1-2; cdr3_length: 16; d_call: TRBD1; cdr3_nt: TGTGCCAGCAGTGAGGACCCAGGGGGCCTGAACTATGGCTACACCTTC; cdr3_aa: CASSEDPGGLNYGYTF
clone_size: NA; v_call: TRBV4-3; j_call: TRBJ1-1; cdr3_length: 15; d_call: TRBD1; cdr3_nt: TGCGCCAGCAGCCAAGCTGACAGGGGGTTCACTGAAGCTTTCTTT; cdr3_aa: CASSQADRGFTEAFF
clone_size: once; v_call: TRBV6-5; j_call: TRBJ1-5; cdr3_length: 14; d_call: TRBD1; cdr3_nt: TGTGCCAGCAGCCCGGGACAGCCCAATCAGCCCCAGCATTTT; cdr3_aa: CASSPGQPNQPQHF
clone_size: few; v_call: TRBV6-6; j_call: TRBJ2-1; cdr3_length: 13; d_call: TRBD2; cdr3_nt: TGTGCCAGCAGTTACTCTAGCGGGGGTGAGCAGTTCTTC; cdr3_aa: CASSYSSGGEQFF
clone_size: NA; v_call: TRBV11-2; j_call: TRBJ1-5; cdr3_length: 13; d_call: NA; cdr3_nt: TGTGCCAGCAGCTTCGAGGGGGATCAGCCCCAGCATTTT; cdr3_aa: CASSFEGDQPQHF
clone_size: NA; v_call: TRBV7-3; j_call: TRBJ2-3; cdr3_length: 14; d_call: TRBD2; cdr3_nt: TGTGCCAGCAGTCGGCGGGAGGGGACAGATACGCAGTATTTT; cdr3_aa: CASSRREGTDTQYF
clone_size: NA; v_call: TRBV10-3; j_call: TRBJ1-2; cdr3_length: 14; d_call: TRBD1; cdr3_nt: TGTGCCATCAGGGGGGACAGGTTCGCGACTGGCTACACCTTC; cdr3_aa: CAIRGDRFATGYTF
clone_size: NA; v_call: TRBV4-2; j_call: TRBJ2-1; cdr3_length: 15; d_call: TRBD2; cdr3_nt: TGTGCCAGCCGCCCCGGGGTAGCGGGAGACAATGAGCAGTTCTTC; cdr3_aa: CASRPGVAGDNEQFF
clone_size: NA; v_call: TRBV9; j_call: TRBJ1-3; cdr3_length: 14; d_call: NA; cdr3_nt: TGTGCCAGCAGCGCCGAGGTCTCTGGAAACACCATATATTTT; cdr3_aa: CASSAEVSGNTIYF
clone_size: NA; v_call: TRBV28; j_call: TRBJ2-7; cdr3_length: 14; d_call: NA; cdr3_nt: TGTGCCAGCAGTTTATCGCCGAGGGCTTACGAGCAGTACTTC; cdr3_aa: CASSLSPRAYEQYF
clone_size: NA; v_call: TRBV25-1; j_call: TRBJ2-2; cdr3_length: 15; d_call: TRBD1; cdr3_nt: TGTGCCAGCAGTGAACAGGGGGCGCGGGCCGGGGAGCTGTTTTTT; cdr3_aa: CASSEQGARAGELFF
clone_size: NA; v_call: TRBV5-4; j_call: TRBJ1-4; cdr3_length: 14; d_call: TRBD1; cdr3_nt: TGTGCCAGCAGCCCGGGACAGCCCCATGAAAAACTGTTTTTT; cdr3_aa: CASSPGQPHEKLFF
clone_size: NA; v_call: TRBV10-3; j_call: TRBJ1-2; cdr3_length: 16; d_call: TRBD1; cdr3_nt: TGTGCCATCAGTCCCGGGACAGGGTTGGGTAACTATGGCTACACCTTC; cdr3_aa: CAISPGTGLGNYGYTF
clone_size: NA; v_call: TRBV5-1; j_call: TRBJ1-4; cdr3_length: 15; d_call: NA; cdr3_nt: TGCGCCAGCAGCGACCCCCAGGGCACTAATGAAAAACTGTTTTTT; cdr3_aa: CASSDPQGTNEKLFF